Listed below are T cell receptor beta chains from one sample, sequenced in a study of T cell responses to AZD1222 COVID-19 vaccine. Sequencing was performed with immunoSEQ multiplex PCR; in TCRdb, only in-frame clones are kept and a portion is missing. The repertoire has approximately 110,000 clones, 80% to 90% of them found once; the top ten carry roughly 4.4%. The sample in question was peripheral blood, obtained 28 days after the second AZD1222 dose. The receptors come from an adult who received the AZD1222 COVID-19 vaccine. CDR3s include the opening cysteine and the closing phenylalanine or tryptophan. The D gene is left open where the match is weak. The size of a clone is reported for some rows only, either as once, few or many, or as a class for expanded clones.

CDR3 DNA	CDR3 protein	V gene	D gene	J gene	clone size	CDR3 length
TGTGCCAGTAGTATAAAAGCGGGACTGAATGAGCAGTTCTTC	CASSIKAGLNEQFF	TRBV19	TRBD2	TRBJ2-1	once	14
TGTGCCAGCCGGGGGGGGCTTGCAACTGAAGCTTTCTTT	CASRGGLATEAFF	TRBV6-5	.	TRBJ1-1	once	13
TGTGCCAGCAGTTCTGCGGGAGGGAACAATGAGCAGTTCTTC	CASSSAGGNNEQFF	TRBV27	TRBD2	TRBJ2-1	once	14
TGTGCCAGCAGCTTAGGCGACAGGGTGGCGGATCTGGGTGGTGGCTACACCTTC	CASSLGDRVADLGGGYTF	TRBV13	TRBD1	TRBJ1-2	.	18
TGTGCCAGCAGTTTATCGTGGTCCCCCCCGAGCGGGGGGGTATCAGATACGCAGTATTTT	CASSLSWSPPSGGVSDTQYF	TRBV27	TRBD2	TRBJ2-3	.	20
TGTGCCAGCAGCGAAGGGGGGTCCCAGCCCCAGCATTTT	CASSEGGSQPQHF	TRBV7-9	.	TRBJ1-5	.	13
TGTGCCAGCAGAGAAATCTCGGCAGATACGCAGTATTTT	CASREISADTQYF	TRBV28	.	TRBJ2-3	.	13
TGTGCCAGCAGTTCTTATCCAGAACCGACAGGGCTCTACGAGCAGTACTTC	CASSSYPEPTGLYEQYF	TRBV6-2/TRBV6-3	TRBD1	TRBJ2-7	.	17
TGTGCCAGCAGCATCCAACAGAGCTCCTACGAGCAGTACTTC	CASSIQQSSYEQYF	TRBV5-5	.	TRBJ2-7	.	14
TGTGCCAGCAGCTTAGTGGGGGGCGGTTTAAGCAATCAGCCCCAGCATTTT	CASSLVGGGLSNQPQHF	TRBV7-2	.	TRBJ1-5	.	17
TGTGCCAGCAGCCAAGGACAGGGACCTTCTTTGAACACTGAAGCTTTCTTT	CASSQGQGPSLNTEAFF	TRBV4-2	TRBD1	TRBJ1-1	.	17
TGTGCCAGCAGCGCTCAAGGAGACTCTTACAATGAGCAGTTCTTC	CASSAQGDSYNEQFF	TRBV11-3	.	TRBJ2-1	.	15
TGTGCCACCCGGGCCTCGAACACTGAAGCTTTCTTT	CATRASNTEAFF	TRBV12-3/TRBV12-4	.	TRBJ1-1	.	12
TGTGCCAGCACCCCTTGGCAGGGGGCCTATGGCTACACCTTC	CASTPWQGAYGYTF	TRBV28	TRBD1	TRBJ1-2	.	14
TGTGCCATCAGTGACCCTCAAGAGACCCAGTACTTC	CAISDPQETQYF	TRBV10-3	.	TRBJ2-5	.	12
TGTGCCAGCAGCCTCCCAGGGAGTTCACCCCTCCACTTT	CASSLPGSSPLHF	TRBV13	.	TRBJ1-6	once	13
TGTGCCAGCAGCAATGGAAGGTTAAATTCACCCCTCCACTTT	CASSNGRLNSPLHF	TRBV7-2	.	TRBJ1-6	.	14
TGCGCCAGCAGCGCAGGACAGCTTTCAACTAATGAAAAACTGTTTTTT	CASSAGQLSTNEKLFF	TRBV5-1	.	TRBJ1-4	.	16
TGTGCCAGTAGTAAGCTGGCGGACGGAAACACCGGGGAGCTGTTTTTT	CASSKLADGNTGELFF	TRBV19	.	TRBJ2-2	.	16
TGTGCCAGCAGTACGACTAGCGTCCATGAGCAGTTCTTC	CASSTTSVHEQFF	TRBV6-2/TRBV6-3	TRBD2	TRBJ2-1	few	13
TGTGCCAGCTCACCACTCCCCAGCGGGGACACCGGGGAGCTGTTTTTT	CASSPLPSGDTGELFF	TRBV18	TRBD2	TRBJ2-2	.	16
TGTGCCAGCAGCTTATGGGGCAATCAGCCCCAGCATTTT	CASSLWGNQPQHF	TRBV7-8	.	TRBJ1-5	.	13
TGTGCCAGCTCACCACCGGCAGGGAACAATGAGCAGTTCTTC	CASSPPAGNNEQFF	TRBV18	.	TRBJ2-1	.	14
TGTGCCAGCAGTCCGGAAAGCAGGCGCCTCACAGATACGCAGTATTTT	CASSPESRRLTDTQYF	TRBV27	.	TRBJ2-3	.	16
TGTGCCAGCAGCCCTTCAAAGCGGGGAGTCTATGAGCAGTTCTTC	CASSPSKRGVYEQFF	TRBV11-3	TRBD2	TRBJ2-1	.	15
TGTGCCAGCAGCCAAGGGTCCGGGACATCGATTGAAGCTTTCTTT	CASSQGSGTSIEAFF	TRBV3-1/TRBV3-2	.	TRBJ1-1	.	15
TGTGCCATCAGTGAGGATTTAGTGGGGACCCAGTACTTC	CAISEDLVGTQYF	TRBV10-3	.	TRBJ2-5	.	13
TGTGCCAGCAGTCCCCAGACTCGGGACAGGGCCTTCCCCCTCCACTTT	CASSPQTRDRAFPLHF	TRBV27	TRBD1	TRBJ1-6	.	16
TGCGCCAGCAGCCAATCTGCGGGAGGGCTCAACACTGAAGCTTTCTTT	CASSQSAGGLNTEAFF	TRBV4-1	.	TRBJ1-1	.	16
TGCGCCAGCAGCCAAGACGAGGGGATCACAGATACGCAGTATTTT	CASSQDEGITDTQYF	TRBV4-1	.	TRBJ2-3	.	15
TGTGCCAGTAGTATATTTCCAGGCCTGAATTCACCCCTCCACTTT	CASSIFPGLNSPLHF	TRBV19	.	TRBJ1-6	.	15
TGTGCCAGCAGCTTTGCAGGGACTATAAGCTCCTACAATGAGCAGTTCTTC	CASSFAGTISSYNEQFF	TRBV12-1	.	TRBJ2-1	.	17
TGTGCCAGCAGTTACCTTCGCAGCAATCAGCCCCAGCATTTT	CASSYLRSNQPQHF	TRBV6-2/TRBV6-3	.	TRBJ1-5	.	14
TGTGCCAGCAGTCTAGGGACAGTTATGAACACTGAAGCTTTCTTT	CASSLGTVMNTEAFF	TRBV27	TRBD1	TRBJ1-1	.	15
TGTGCCAGCAGCGATTCGAGGGGGCAGGTGAACACTGAAGCTTTCTTT	CASSDSRGQVNTEAFF	TRBV9	TRBD1	TRBJ1-1	.	16
TGTGCCAGCAGTGATTCGACTAGCCGCTCCTACAATGAGCAGTTCTTC	CASSDSTSRSYNEQFF	TRBV6-4	TRBD2	TRBJ2-1	.	16
TGTGCCTCACCCGCGGGCCCCAGGGGTGAAGCTTTCTTT	CASPAGPRGEAFF	TRBV6-6	.	TRBJ1-1	.	13
TGTGCCAGCAGTACGGGACCGAGGGAGCAGTACTTC	CASSTGPREQYF	TRBV12-3/TRBV12-4	.	TRBJ2-7	.	12
TGTGCCAGCAGCTTGTCCGGGACAGGGGGCGTTCCGAGTGGCTACACCTTC	CASSLSGTGGVPSGYTF	TRBV11-2	TRBD1	TRBJ1-2	.	17
TGTGCCGGGGCCAACAGGGCCTCTTTTGAAGCTTTCTTT	CAGANRASFEAFF	TRBV7-9	.	TRBJ1-1	once	13
TGTGCCAGCAGCTTAACCACAGTTAACACTGAAGCTTTCTTT	CASSLTTVNTEAFF	TRBV7-3	.	TRBJ1-1	.	14
TGTGCCAGCGGGGGGCTAGCGGAAGAGACCCAGTACTTC	CASGGLAEETQYF	TRBV2	.	TRBJ2-5	.	13
TGCAGCGTTGTGGTCAGGTCAGAGACCCAGTACTTC	CSVVVRSETQYF	TRBV29-1	.	TRBJ2-5	.	12
TGTGCCAGCAGCTCCCCCAGACTAGCGGGCGATACGTACCAAGAGACCCAGTACTTC	CASSSPRLAGDTYQETQYF	TRBV7-2	TRBD2	TRBJ2-5	.	19